Presented here are 22 T cell receptor beta chains from one specimen sequenced in a study of T cell clones after liver transplantation. Here immunoSEQ multiplex PCR was the method, and the copy in TCRdb shows in-frame clones only, minus some. The sample has more than 95,000 clones, over 75% seen once. Material: CD4+ T cells from blood, obtained 12 months after liver transplant. These receptors originate from a human patient who received a liver transplant. Some T cells may have originated in the graft donor.

The rearrangement uses TRBV2 and TRBJ2-7; 9 nucleotides agree with TRBD1. Germline V gene sequence: CDR1 SNHLY, CDR2 FYNNEI. Germline trimming cut 8 bases from V and 5 bases from J; bases unmatched to any gene: 7. The CDR3 spans 13 residues. The DNA of the CDR3 is TGTGCCAGCTGCACCACAGGGGGCAACGAGCAGTACTTC. This translates into CASCTTGGNEQYF.

CDR3 in DNA: TGTGCCATCAGTGGGGGTAGACAAGCCCACAATGAGCAGTTCTTC. Amino acid sequence: CAISGGRQAHNEQFF. V gene TRBV10-3 combines with J gene TRBJ2-1; D remains unclear. Trimming left V 4 bases short and J 5 bases short, with 15 bases between. This CDR3 spans 15 amino acids. The germline V gene encodes CDR1 ENHRY and CDR2 SYGVKD.

The gene calls are TRBV2 and TRBJ2-2; 8 nucleotides agree with TRBD1. Per germline, CDR1 SNHLY and CDR2 FYNNEI. Germline trimming cut 4 bases from V and 5 bases from J; bases unmatched to any gene: 6. The CDR3 covers 15 residues. In nucleotides, the CDR3 is TGTGCCAGCAGTGGGGGCAGGGGGCTAACCGGGGAGCTGTTTTTT. Protein: CASSGGRGLTGELFF.

The chain has TRBV19 and TRBJ2-3; weak D call: TRBD1 (5 bases). Germline V gives CDR1 LNHDA, CDR2 SQIVND (reference sequence). V dropped 6 bases and J dropped 3 bases, with 16 bases sitting between them. CDR3 length: 15 amino acids. The DNA of the CDR3 is TGTGCCAGTAGGAACCCTCAGGGCACTACAGATACGCAGTATTTT. This gives the protein CASRNPQGTTDTQYF.

The chain employs TRBV5-1 and TRBJ2-1, with a tentative D call TRBD2 (5 bases). The V end was cut by 0 bases, the J end by 5 bases, with 12 bases between. Germline-derived CDR1 and CDR2 are SGHRS and YFSETQ. This CDR3 contains 15 residues. CDR3 protein: CASSLEASRHNEQFF. The CDR3 DNA reads as TGCGCCAGCAGCTTGGAGGCTAGCAGACACAATGAGCAGTTCTTC.

The chain recombines TRBV5-4 with TRBJ2-2; weak D call: TRBD1 (5 bases). CDR3 length equals 17 residues. V was clipped by 1 base and J by 0 bases, with 13 bases between them. The V gene's germline CDR1 is SGHNT and CDR2 YYREEE (reference sequence). Here the CDR3 DNA reads TGTGCCAGCAGCTTGCTGCCAGGGCCCACGAACACCGGGGAGCTGTTTTTT. Translated, it gives CASSLLPGPTNTGELFF.

This clone showed up just once. This chain links TRBV28 with TRBJ2-3, with D possibly matching TRBD1 (6 bases). CDR3 length equals 15 residues. The germline CDR1 and CDR2 sequences are MDHEN and SYDVKM. Trimming pared 5 bases from V and 3 bases from J, leaving 15 bases between. The CDR3 region has the DNA TGTGCCAGCAGTCCCCCGGGTAGGGGGACAGATACGCAGTATTTT. This translates into CASSPPGRGTDTQYF. The full variable domain, its missing parts supplied by reference TRBV28 and TRBJ2-3, is DVKVTQSSRYLVKRTGEKVFLECVQDMDHENMFWYRQDPGLGLRLIYFSYDVKMKEKGDIPEGYSVSREKKERFSLILESASTNQTSMYLCASSPPGRGTDTQYFGPGTRLTVL.

This chain joins TRBV12-5 and TRBJ2-5; 8 bases match TRBD2. V lost 2 bases, J lost 5 bases, and 16 bases stayed unmatched. CDR1 and CDR2 (germline): LGHNT, FRNRAP. The CDR3 sequence is 18 residues long. The CDR3 region is CASGLSTQASGLGETQYF. DNA for the CDR3: TGTGCTAGTGGTTTGAGTACGCAAGCTAGCGGGTTGGGGGAGACCCAGTACTTC.

The V gene is TRBV18, the J gene TRBJ2-5; weak D call: TRBD1 (6 bases). V was clipped by 3 bases and J by 3 bases, with 11 bases between them. The germline V gene encodes CDR1 KGHSH and CDR2 LQKENI. The CDR3 loop spans 14 amino acids. The CDR3 DNA is TGTGCCAGCTCACCGGGGGCAGGGAAAGAGACCCAGTACTTC. As protein: CASSPGAGKETQYF. The variable domain in full, with the rest retrieved from reference TRBV18 and TRBJ2-5, is NAGVMQNPRHLVRRRGQEARLRCSPMKGHSHVYWYRQLPEEGLKFMVYLQKENIIDESGMPKERFSAEFPKEGPSILRIQQVVRGDSAAYFCASSPGAGKETQYFGPGTRLLVL.

DNA for the CDR3: TGTGCCAGCAGTGAAGATGGTAGCGGGAGCTATGAGCAGTTCTTC. Protein: CASSEDGSGSYEQFF. This sequence joins TRBV2 and TRBJ2-1; 9 nucleotides agree with TRBD2. J was trimmed by 8 bases and V by 1 base; bases with no gene match: 6. The germline V gene has CDR1 SNHLY and CDR2 FYNNEI. This CDR3 has 15 residues.

The rearrangement links TRBV30 to TRBJ2-7, with 7 nucleotides matching TRBD1. Looked up from germline, CDR1 is GTSNPN and CDR2 is SVGIG (reference sequence). This CDR3 comprises 13 residues. Trimming at V came to 1 base and at J to 5 bases, leaving 5 bases not matched to a gene. The CDR3 DNA is TGTGCCTGGAGTGCAAGGGGGCTCAACGAGCAGTACTTC. As protein: CAWSARGLNEQYF.

The V gene is TRBV28, the J gene TRBJ2-1; 7 bases match TRBD2. Germline V lookup: CDR1 MDHEN, CDR2 SYDVKM. This CDR3 comprises 13 residues. V lost 4 bases to trimming and J lost 13 bases; unmatched junction nucleotides: 10. Here the CDR3 reads CASSSSREGPQFF. The DNA for the CDR3 is TGTGCCAGCAGTTCCTCCAGGGAGGGCCCACAGTTCTTC.

The gene calls are TRBV2 and TRBJ2-7, with D hard to call. Trimming removed 8 bases at V and 5 bases at J, with 13 bases between. The CDR3 runs to 12 residues. Germline assignment: CDR1 SNHLY and CDR2 FYNNEI. CDR3 in DNA: TGTGCCAGCCGCCAGTACAAAGACGAGCAGTACTTC. Protein: CASRQYKDEQYF.

The sample holds one count of this clone. The genes are TRBV28 and TRBJ1-5; 9 positions agree with TRBD1. Germline V gene lookup returns CDR1 MDHEN and CDR2 SYDVKM. V lost 5 bases to trimming and J lost 3 bases; unmatched junction nucleotides: 8. The CDR3 sequence is 16 residues long. CDR3 loop: CASSELGQGDNQPQHF. The CDR3 region has the DNA TGTGCCAGCAGTGAACTGGGACAGGGAGACAATCAGCCCCAGCATTTT.

The rearrangement joins TRBV11-1 to TRBJ2-5; D is undetermined. V was trimmed by 2 bases and J by 2 bases, leaving 9 bases between them. Germline assignment: CDR1 SGHAT and CDR2 FQDESV (reference sequence). This CDR3 contains 14 residues. In nucleotides, the CDR3 is TGTGCCAGCAGCTTAAAGGGTGGGCAAGAGACCCAGTACTTC. Translating gives CASSLKGGQETQYF.

V is TRBV12-5 and J is TRBJ1-1; D not resolved. Germline assignment: CDR1 LGHNT and CDR2 FRNRAP. V was trimmed by 5 bases and J by 0 bases, leaving 13 bases between them. The CDR3 spans 15 residues. DNA of the CDR3: TGTGCTAGTGGTATCTCACGTGGGTTGAACACTGAAGCTTTCTTT. As protein: CASGISRGLNTEAFF.

CDR3 in amino acids: CASRGDGSAGNQPQHF. The CDR3 coding sequence is TGTGCCAGCAGAGGGGACGGCTCAGCCGGCAATCAGCCCCAGCATTTT. The V gene is TRBV2, the J gene TRBJ1-5, with D possibly TRBD1 on 5 matching bases. CDR3 length: 16 amino acids. The ends were cut back, 6 bases at V and 2 bases at J, with 17 bases in the middle. Germline lookup yields CDR1 SNHLY and CDR2 FYNNEI.

The chain employs TRBV15 and TRBJ2-7, with 10 bases identical to TRBD2. Germline CDR1 LNHNV, CDR2 YYDKDF (reference sequence). The CDR3 is made up of 19 amino acids. V gave up 1 base and J gave up 4 bases; unmatched junction bases: 16. CDR3 loop: CATSRARGGLAGVGYEQYF. The CDR3 region has the DNA TGTGCCACCAGCAGAGCCCGTGGAGGGCTAGCGGGAGTCGGGTACGAGCAGTACTTC.

The gene calls are TRBV2 and TRBJ2-7, with 9 bases identical to TRBD2. The CDR3 is made up of 13 amino acids. After removal of 6 bases from V and 5 bases from J, the junction contained 5 bases not matched to a gene. Germline values: CDR1 SNHLY, CDR2 FYNNEI. CDR3 coding DNA: TGTGCCAGCAGAACCGGGACTAGCAACGAGCAGTACTTC. It codes for CASRTGTSNEQYF.

The V gene is TRBV28, the J gene TRBJ2-1, with D uncertain. Germline CDR1 and CDR2: MDHEN and SYDVKM. Deletions cut 5 bases from V and 7 bases from J, with 15 bases between. CDR3 size: 14 residues. CDR3 nucleotide sequence: TGTGCCAGCAGTCTCCTCCGCGGTGGGAATGAGCAGTTCTTC. Its protein is CASSLLRGGNEQFF.

CDR3 coding DNA: TGCGCCAGCAGCCAAGTAGGCGACAGCAACACTGAAGCTTTCTTT. This encodes CASSQVGDSNTEAFF. The genes are TRBV4-3 and TRBJ1-1, with D possibly matching TRBD1 (5 bases). The ends were cut back, 1 base at V and 2 bases at J, with 11 bases in the middle. The germline V gene has CDR1 LGHNA and CDR2 YSLEER. The CDR3 totals 15 residues.

V and J are TRBV2 and TRBJ2-1; the D gene is possibly TRBD2 (5 bases). The length of the CDR3 is 14 residues. Germline CDR1 is SNHLY and CDR2 is FYNNEI. The V and J ends lost 6 bases and 3 bases respectively, with 12 bases between them. The CDR3 loop reads CASSATEVYNEQFF. The CDR3 region has the DNA TGTGCCAGCAGCGCAACGGAGGTCTACAATGAGCAGTTCTTC.